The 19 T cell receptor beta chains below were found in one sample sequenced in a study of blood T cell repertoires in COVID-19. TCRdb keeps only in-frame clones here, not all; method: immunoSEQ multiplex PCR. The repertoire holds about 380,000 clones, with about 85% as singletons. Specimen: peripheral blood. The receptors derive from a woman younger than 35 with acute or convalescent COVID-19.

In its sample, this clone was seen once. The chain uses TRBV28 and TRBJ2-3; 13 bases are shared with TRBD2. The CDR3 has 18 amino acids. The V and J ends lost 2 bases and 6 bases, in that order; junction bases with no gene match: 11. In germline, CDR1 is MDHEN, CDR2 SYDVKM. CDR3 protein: CASSLTLGLAGEADTQYF. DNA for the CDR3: TGTGCCAGCAGTTTAACCCTCGGACTAGCGGGAGAGGCGGATACGCAGTATTTT.

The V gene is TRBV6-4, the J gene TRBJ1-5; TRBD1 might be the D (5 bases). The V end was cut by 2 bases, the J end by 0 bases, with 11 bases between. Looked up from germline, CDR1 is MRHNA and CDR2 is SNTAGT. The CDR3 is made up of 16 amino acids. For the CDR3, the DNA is TGTGCCAGCAGTGACAGGGGCTGGTATAGCAATCAGCCCCAGCATTTT. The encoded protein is CASSDRGWYSNQPQHF.

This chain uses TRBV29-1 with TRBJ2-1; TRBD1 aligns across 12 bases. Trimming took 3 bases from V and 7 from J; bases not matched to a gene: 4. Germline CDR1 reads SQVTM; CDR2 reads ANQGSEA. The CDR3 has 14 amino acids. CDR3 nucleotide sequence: TGCAGCGTTGATAGGGGACAGGGGGCTAATGAGCAGTTCTTC. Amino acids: CSVDRGQGANEQFF.

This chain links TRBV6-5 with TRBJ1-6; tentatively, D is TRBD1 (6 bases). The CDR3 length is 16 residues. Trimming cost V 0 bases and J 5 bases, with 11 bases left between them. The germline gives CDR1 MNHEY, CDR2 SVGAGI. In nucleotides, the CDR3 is TGTGCCAGCAGTTACTCTAGAAAGGGGGATAATTCACCCCTCCACTTT. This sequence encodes CASSYSRKGDNSPLHF.

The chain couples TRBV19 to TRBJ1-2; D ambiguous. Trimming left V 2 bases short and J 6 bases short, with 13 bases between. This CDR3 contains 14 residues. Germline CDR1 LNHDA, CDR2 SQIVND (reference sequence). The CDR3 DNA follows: TGTGCCAGTAGTATATACTTCTCCAGGAATGGCTACACCTTC. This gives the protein CASSIYFSRNGYTF.

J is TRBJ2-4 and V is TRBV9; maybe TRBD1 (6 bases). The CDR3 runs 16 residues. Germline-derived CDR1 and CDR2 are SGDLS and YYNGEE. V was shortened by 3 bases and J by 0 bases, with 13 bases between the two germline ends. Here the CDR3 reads CASSARQELAKNIQYF. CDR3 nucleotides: TGTGCCAGCAGCGCCCGACAGGAACTAGCCAAAAACATTCAGTACTTC.

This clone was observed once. CDR3 residues: CASSLGSNQPQHF. The CDR3 DNA follows: TGTGCCAGCAGCTTGGGCAGTAATCAGCCCCAGCATTTT. V and J are TRBV5-4 and TRBJ1-5, with D hard to call. The ends were cut back, 0 bases at V and 4 bases at J, with 5 bases in the middle. CDR3 length: 13 residues. Germline V gene data show CDR1 as SGHNT and CDR2 as YYREEE (reference sequence).

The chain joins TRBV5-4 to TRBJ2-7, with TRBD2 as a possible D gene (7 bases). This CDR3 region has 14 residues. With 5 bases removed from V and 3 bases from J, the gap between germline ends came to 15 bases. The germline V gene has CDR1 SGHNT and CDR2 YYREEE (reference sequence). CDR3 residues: CASRPGGPSYEQYF. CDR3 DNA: TGTGCCAGCAGGCCCGGGGGGCCAAGCTACGAGCAGTACTTC.

The chain's CDR3 is CASSLHRESNEKLFF. The CDR3 coding sequence is TGTGCCAGCAGCCTTCACAGGGAGTCGAATGAAAAACTGTTTTTT. The chain uses TRBV14 and TRBJ1-4, with a possible D match to TRBD1 (6 bases). The CDR3 runs 15 residues. In germline, CDR1 is SGHDN, CDR2 FVKESK. The V gene lost 4 bases and the J gene lost 5 bases, with 14 bases spanning the gap.

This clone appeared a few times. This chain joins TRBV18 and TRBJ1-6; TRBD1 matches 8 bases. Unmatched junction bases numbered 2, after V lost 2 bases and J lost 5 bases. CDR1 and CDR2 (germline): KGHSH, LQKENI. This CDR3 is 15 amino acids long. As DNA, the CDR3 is TGTGCCAGCTCACCAGGACAGGGTGATAATTCACCCCTCCACTTT. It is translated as CASSPGQGDNSPLHF.

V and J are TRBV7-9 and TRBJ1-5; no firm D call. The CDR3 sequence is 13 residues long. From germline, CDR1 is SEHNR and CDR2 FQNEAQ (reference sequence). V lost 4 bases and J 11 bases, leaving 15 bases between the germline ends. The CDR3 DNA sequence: TGTGCCAGCAGCTCCGGGGATAGCGCGTCCCAGCATTTT. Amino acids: CASSSGDSASQHF.

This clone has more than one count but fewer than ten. The CDR3 DNA sequence: TGTGCCAGCAGCTTAGGAGCGGGTACCTCCTACGAGCAGTACTTC. Its protein is CASSLGAGTSYEQYF. This chain uses TRBV11-3 with TRBJ2-7; a possible D gene is TRBD2 (6 bases). Germline CDR1 SGHNT, CDR2 YENEEA. This CDR3 has 15 residues. Trimming shortened V by 1 base and J by 0 bases, and 10 bases separated the two germline ends.

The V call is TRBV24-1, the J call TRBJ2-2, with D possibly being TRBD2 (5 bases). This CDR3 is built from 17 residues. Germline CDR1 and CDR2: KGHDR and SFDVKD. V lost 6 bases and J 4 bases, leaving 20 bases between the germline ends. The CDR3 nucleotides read TGTGCCACCAGTCCAATCGAGACATACGAGGGCACCGGGGAGCTGTTTTTT. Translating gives CATSPIETYEGTGELFF.

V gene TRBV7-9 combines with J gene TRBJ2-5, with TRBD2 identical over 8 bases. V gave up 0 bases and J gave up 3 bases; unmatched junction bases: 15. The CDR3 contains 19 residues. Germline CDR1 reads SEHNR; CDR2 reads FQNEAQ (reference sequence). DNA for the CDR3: TGTGCCAGCAGCTTAGCAAAAGGGAGCGGGAGTTTTGGGGAAGAGACCCAGTACTTC. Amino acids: CASSLAKGSGSFGEETQYF.

CDR3 coding DNA: TGTGCCAGTAGTGAGATGAACACTGAAGCTTTCTTT. This translates into CASSEMNTEAFF. V usage is TRBV19 and J usage is TRBJ1-1; D gene unclear. This CDR3 region has 12 residues. The germline CDR1 and CDR2 sequences are LNHDA and SQIVND (reference sequence). V lost 5 bases to trimming and J lost 0 bases, with 4 bases between them.

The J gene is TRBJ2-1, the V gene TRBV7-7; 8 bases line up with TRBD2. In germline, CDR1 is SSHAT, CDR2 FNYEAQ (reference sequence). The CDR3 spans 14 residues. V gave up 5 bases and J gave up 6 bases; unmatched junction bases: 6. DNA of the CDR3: TGTGCCAGCAGCAGCACCGGGACTAGCAATGAGCAGTTCTTC. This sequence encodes CASSSTGTSNEQFF.

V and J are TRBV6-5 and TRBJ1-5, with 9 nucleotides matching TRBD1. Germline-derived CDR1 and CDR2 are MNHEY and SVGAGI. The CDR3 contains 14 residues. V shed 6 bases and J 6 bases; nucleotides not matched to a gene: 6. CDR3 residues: CASSWGQGFQPQHF. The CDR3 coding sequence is TGTGCCAGCAGCTGGGGACAGGGTTTTCAGCCCCAGCATTTT.

In DNA form, the CDR3 reads TGTGCCAGCAGTTACCTCGTTGCGGGAGTAGGGGATGAGCAGTTCTTC. Amino acids: CASSYLVAGVGDEQFF. This sequence joins TRBV6-5 and TRBJ2-1; 7 positions match TRBD2. CDR1 MNHEY and CDR2 SVGAGI come from the germline V gene. The CDR3 loop spans 16 amino acids. V gave up 2 bases and J gave up 8 bases; unmatched junction bases: 12.

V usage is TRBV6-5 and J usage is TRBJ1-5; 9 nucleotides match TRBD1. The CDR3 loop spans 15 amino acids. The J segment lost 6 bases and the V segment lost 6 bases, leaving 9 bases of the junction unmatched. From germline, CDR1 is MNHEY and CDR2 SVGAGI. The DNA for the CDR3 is TGTGCCAGCAGACCCGGACCGGGACAGGGTCAGCCCCAGCATTTT. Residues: CASRPGPGQGQPQHF.